The T cell receptor beta chain described here comes from a study of CD8+CD57+ T cells in acquired aplastic anemia. As for the study in general: Mean yield of DNA from sorted CD4+ and CD8+ cells was 3 to 3.5 ug. Roughly 10.8 million reads were obtained on average for healthy donor CD4+ cells.

Germline V gene sequence: CDR1 DFQATT, CDR2 SNEGSKA (reference sequence). This CDR3 is built from 15 residues. Trimming removed 5 bases at V and 1 base at J, with 17 bases between. It was genomic DNA that served as the template for profiling TCR beta VDJ and CDR3. In TCRdb, the reads were re-called with MiXCR into one record per CDR3 protein. In the table there are over 150,000 distinct CDR3 sequences, around 45% of which are singletons. The sequence was obtained from a human donor in good health. Sequencing input: sorted CD4+, CD8+, or CD8+CD57+ T cells (not recorded which) from PBMCs. The chain combines TRBV20-1 with TRBJ1-1; D is undetermined. In nucleotides, the CDR3 is TGCAGTGCTCCCCTTTACCCTTCAGGGAACACTGAAGCTTTCTTT. Residues: CSAPLYPSGNTEAFF.